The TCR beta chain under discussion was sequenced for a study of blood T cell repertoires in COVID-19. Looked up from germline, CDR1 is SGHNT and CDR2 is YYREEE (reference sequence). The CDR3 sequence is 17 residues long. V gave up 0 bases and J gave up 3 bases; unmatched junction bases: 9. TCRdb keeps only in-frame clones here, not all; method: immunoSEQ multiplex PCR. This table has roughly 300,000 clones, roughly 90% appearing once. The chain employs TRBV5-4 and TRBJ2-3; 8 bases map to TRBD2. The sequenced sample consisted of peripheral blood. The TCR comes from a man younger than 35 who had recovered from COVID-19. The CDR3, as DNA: TGTGCCAGCAGCTTGGGAATTTTTTCGGGGGGGACAGATACGCAGTATTTT. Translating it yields CASSLGIFSGGTDTQYF.